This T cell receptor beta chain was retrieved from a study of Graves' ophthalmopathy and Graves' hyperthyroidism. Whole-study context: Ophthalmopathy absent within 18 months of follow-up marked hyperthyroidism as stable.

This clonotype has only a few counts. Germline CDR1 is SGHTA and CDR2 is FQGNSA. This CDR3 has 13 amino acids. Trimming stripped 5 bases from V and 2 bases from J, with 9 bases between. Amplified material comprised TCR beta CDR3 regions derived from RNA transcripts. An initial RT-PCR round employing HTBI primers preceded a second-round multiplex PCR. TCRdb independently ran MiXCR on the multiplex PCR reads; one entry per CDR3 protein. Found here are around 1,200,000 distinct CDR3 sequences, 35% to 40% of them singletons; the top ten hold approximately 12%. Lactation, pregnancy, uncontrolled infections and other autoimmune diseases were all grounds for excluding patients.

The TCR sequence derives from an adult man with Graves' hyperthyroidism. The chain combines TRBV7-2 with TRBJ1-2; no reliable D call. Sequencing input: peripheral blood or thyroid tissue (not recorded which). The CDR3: CASSLRHNYGYTF. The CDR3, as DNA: TGTGCCAGCAGCCTCAGACACAACTATGGCTACACCTTC.